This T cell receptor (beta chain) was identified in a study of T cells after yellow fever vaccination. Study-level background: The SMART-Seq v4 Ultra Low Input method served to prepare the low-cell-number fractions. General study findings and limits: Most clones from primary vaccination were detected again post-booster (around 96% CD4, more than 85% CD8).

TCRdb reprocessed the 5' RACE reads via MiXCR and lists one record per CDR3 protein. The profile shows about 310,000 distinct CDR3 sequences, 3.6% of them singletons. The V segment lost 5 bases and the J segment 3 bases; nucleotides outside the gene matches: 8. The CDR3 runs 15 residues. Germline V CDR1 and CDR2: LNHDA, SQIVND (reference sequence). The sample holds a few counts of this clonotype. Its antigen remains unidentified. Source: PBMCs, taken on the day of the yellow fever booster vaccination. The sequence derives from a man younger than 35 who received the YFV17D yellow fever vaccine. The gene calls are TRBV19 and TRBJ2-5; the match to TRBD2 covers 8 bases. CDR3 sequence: CASSPTTGGKETQYF. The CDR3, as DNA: TGTGCCAGTAGTCCCACTACGGGGGGGAAAGAGACCCAGTACTTC.